The TCR beta chain described here comes from a study of blood T cell repertoires in COVID-19. In the source study's methods: How many nucleated cells were present was estimated from reference gene primer amplification. The data were produced by immunoSEQ multiplex PCR, yet TCRdb's version contains in-frame clones alone and is incomplete. From that table come the V and J calls and clone size; the DNA was used to work out D and trimming. Of over 200,000 clones listed, about 88% were seen once; the top ten hold less than 3.5%. Sequencing input: peripheral blood. The origin of this receptor is a woman aged 55-70 years with acute or convalescent COVID-19.

Written as DNA, the CDR3 is TGTGCCAGCAGCCAACCGTTGGAGCCCACGGCCGAGCAGTACTTC. Translating it yields CASSQPLEPTAEQYF. The rearrangement uses TRBV3-1 (or the pseudogene TRBV3-2) and TRBJ2-7, with no clear D. Germline CDR1 reads LGHDT; CDR2 reads YNNKEL (reference sequence). There are 15 residues in the CDR3. The V and J ends lost 2 bases and 6 bases respectively, with 17 bases between them.